The next 14 T cell receptor beta chains were all read from a single sample in a study of CD8 T cells in Susac syndrome. Random hexamers served to reverse transcribe about 0.45 to 1 ug RNA. MiXCR, applied by TCRdb to the immunoSEQ multiplex PCR reads, yields one record per CDR3 protein. The sample consists of about 200,000 distinct CDR3 sequences, over 85% of them appearing once. Sequenced material: CD4+ T cells from PBMCs. These TCRs come from a human donor in good health.

The genes are TRBV6-4 and TRBJ2-7, with D maybe TRBD1 (6 bases). This CDR3 is built from 16 residues. Per germline, CDR1 MRHNA and CDR2 SNTAGT. Trimming cost V 2 bases and J 7 bases, with 21 bases left between them. The CDR3 is CASSDTGSGSLREQYV. CDR3 coding DNA: TGTGCCAGCAGTGACACAGGGAGTGGGAGCCTTAGGGAGCAGTACGTC.

The V call is TRBV20-1, the J call TRBJ2-5; tentatively, D is TRBD1 or TRBD2 (5 bases each). The CDR3 extends over 14 amino acids. V was shortened by 0 bases and J by 2 bases, with 10 bases between the two germline ends. From germline, CDR1 is DFQATT and CDR2 SNEGSKA (reference sequence). CDR3 in amino acids: CSAREGTAQETQYF. CDR3 in DNA: TGCAGTGCTAGAGAAGGGACGGCACAAGAGACCCAGTACTTC.

This chain uses TRBV9 with TRBJ2-2; no firm D call. The length of the CDR3 is 14 residues. CDR1 and CDR2 (germline): SGDLS, YYNGEE. The V end was cut by 1 base, the J end by 0 bases, with 4 bases between. The CDR3 DNA follows: TGTGCCAGCAGCGTATCGGCGAACACCGGGGAGCTGTTTTTT. Protein sequence: CASSVSANTGELFF.

The chain links TRBV5-1 to TRBJ2-7, with 8 bases lining up with TRBD1. Germline V CDR1 and CDR2: SGHRS, YFSETQ. With V trimmed by 4 bases and J by 6 bases, 9 bases remained unmatched. The CDR3 runs to 14 residues. This CDR3 reads CASSTGQVWAEQYF. As DNA, the CDR3 is TGCGCCAGCAGCACGGGACAGGTGTGGGCCGAGCAGTACTTC.

The chain couples TRBV5-1 to TRBJ1-2; 7 bases fit TRBD1. Germline V lookup: CDR1 SGHRS, CDR2 YFSETQ. This CDR3 has 15 residues. Trimming at V came to 0 bases and at J to 4 bases, leaving 6 bases not matched to a gene. The CDR3 DNA reads as TGCGCCAGCAGCTTGGAGGGCAGGGACAGCTATGGCTACACCTTC. This translates into CASSLEGRDSYGYTF.

CDR3 sequence (DNA): TGCGCCAGCAGCTCGGGGGACAACCATCAGCCCCAGCATTTT. This translates into CASSSGDNHQPQHF. The chain couples TRBV5-1 to TRBJ1-5; a possible D gene is TRBD1 (6 bases). This CDR3 is 14 amino acids long. Per the germline V gene, CDR1 is SGHRS and CDR2 is YFSETQ. V was trimmed by 3 bases and J by 5 bases, leaving 12 bases between them.

The chain uses TRBV3-1 and TRBJ2-7, with D unclear. Germline values: CDR1 LGHDT, CDR2 YNNKEL (reference sequence). The CDR3 covers 13 residues. The V end was cut by 0 bases, the J end by 3 bases, with 6 bases between. This chain's CDR3 is CASSQEGIYEQYV. As DNA, the CDR3 is TGTGCCAGCAGCCAAGAGGGAATCTACGAGCAGTACGTC.

The rearrangement uses TRBV6-5 and TRBJ2-3; 10 bases align to TRBD1. Per germline, CDR1 MNHEY and CDR2 SVGAGI. The V gene end was trimmed by 6 bases and the J gene end by 6 bases; junction bases not matched to a gene: 6. This CDR3 comprises 14 residues. Written as DNA, the CDR3 is TGTGCCAGCAGGACTGGACAGGGGGGCGATACGCAGTATTTT. It specifies CASRTGQGGDTQYF.

The chain couples TRBV20-1 to TRBJ2-1, with TRBD1 as a possible D gene (6 bases). This CDR3 region has 17 residues. Per the germline V gene, CDR1 is DFQATT and CDR2 is SNEGSKA (reference sequence). Trimming took 5 bases from V and 3 from J, leaving 23 bases between them. The CDR3 is CSAEGTGQQNYYNEQFF. The CDR3, as DNA: TGCAGTGCTGAAGGCACTGGACAGCAGAATTACTACAATGAGCAGTTCTTC.

The J gene is TRBJ1-6, the V gene TRBV5-1; no clear D gene. Germline values: CDR1 SGHRS, CDR2 YFSETQ. The CDR3 is made up of 15 amino acids. Deletions cut 1 base from V and 0 bases from J, with 5 bases between. The CDR3 coding sequence is TGCGCCAGCAGCTTGACGGGCTCCTATAATTCACCCCTCCACTTT. It specifies CASSLTGSYNSPLHF.

This chain links TRBV3-1 with TRBJ1-2, with D perhaps matching TRBD1 (5 bases). V was trimmed by 1 base and J by 8 bases, leaving 11 bases between them. CDR3 length: 13 amino acids. Germline CDR1 reads LGHDT; CDR2 reads YNNKEL (reference sequence). The CDR3 sequence is CASSQGQKDGYTF. DNA for the CDR3: TGTGCCAGCAGCCAAGGACAGAAGGACGGCTACACCTTC.

J is TRBJ1-2 and V is TRBV9; TRBD1 is a possible D gene (5 bases). Between the trimmed V and J ends, which lost 2 bases and 4 bases, there was a span of 12 bases. The germline V gene has CDR1 SGDLS and CDR2 YYNGEE. The CDR3 sequence is 14 residues long. The CDR3 protein is CASSVLGEGYGYTF. DNA of the CDR3: TGTGCCAGCAGCGTTCTAGGGGAGGGCTATGGCTACACCTTC.

This rearrangement joins TRBV24-1 to TRBJ2-3; 10 nucleotides align to TRBD2. The trim removed 9 bases at V and 1 base at J, leaving 3 bases unmatched. Germline-derived CDR1 and CDR2 are KGHDR and SFDVKD. The CDR3 is made up of 14 amino acids. CDR3 sequence reads: CATETSGRTDTQYF. CDR3 bases: TGTGCCACCGAGACTAGCGGGCGCACAGATACGCAGTATTTT.

V usage is TRBV27 and J usage is TRBJ2-7; 9 bases align to TRBD1. The length of the CDR3 is 19 residues. The germline V gene has CDR1 MNHEY and CDR2 SMNVEV (reference sequence). The V segment lost 5 bases and the J segment 3 bases; nucleotides outside the gene matches: 20. The DNA of the CDR3 is TGTGCCAGCAGTCGGAAATCAGTACCGGGACAGGGACTGGACTACGAGCAGTACTTC. Protein sequence: CASSRKSVPGQGLDYEQYF.